A single sample gave rise to the 32 T cell receptor beta chains below, sequenced in a study of CD8 T cells in ankylosing spondylitis. The antigens for these receptors are not known. The study, taken as a whole, reports: Eight highly homologous variants formed a TCR beta motif that appeared characteristic of ankylosing spondylitis blood.

TCRdb re-called the 5' RACE reads with MiXCR, one entry per CDR3 protein. Of hundreds of thousands of distinct CDR3 sequences in the sample, 10% to 15% were seen once. Source material: blood, either unsorted or a sorted T cell fraction (not recorded which). Receptors originate from a male donor with ankylosing spondylitis.

This clonotype was counted between two and nine times. The chain links TRBV18 to TRBJ1-1; D gene uncertain. V gave up 3 bases and J gave up 1 base, with 9 bases separating them. Per germline, CDR1 KGHSH and CDR2 LQKENI. The CDR3 sequence is 14 residues long. The CDR3 coding sequence is TGTGCCAGCTCACCGGCGGCAGAGAACACTGAAGCTTTCTTT. It is translated as CASSPAAENTEAFF.

The CDR3 loop is CAISGTGGFGNTIYF. The CDR3 nucleotides are TGTGCCATCAGTGGGACAGGGGGCTTTGGAAACACCATATATTTT. This chain uses TRBV10-3 with TRBJ1-3; 11 bases agree with TRBD1. The CDR3 length is 15 residues. J lost 3 bases, V lost 4 bases, and 2 bases had no gene match. Germline V lookup: CDR1 ENHRY, CDR2 SYGVKD.

This clonotype has a handful of counts. The rearrangement uses TRBV6-2 or TRBV6-3 and TRBJ1-2; no definite D call. V lost 4 bases to trimming and J lost 4 bases, with 7 bases between them. CDR3 length equals 12 residues. Germline V gene data show CDR1 as MNHEY and CDR2 as SVGEGT. CDR3 nucleotides: TGTGCCAGCAGTTGGCAGAGCTATGGCTACACCTTC. Translating gives CASSWQSYGYTF.

This clonotype showed up just a few times. The V call is TRBV7-9, the J call TRBJ2-1, with TRBD1 identical over 7 bases. The germline V gene encodes CDR1 SEHNR and CDR2 FQNEAQ (reference sequence). The CDR3 spans 14 residues. V was clipped by 9 bases and J by 5 bases; unmatched bases: 10. CDR3 loop: CASSHSGTDNEQFF. DNA of the CDR3: TGTGCCAGTTCTCATTCCGGGACAGACAATGAGCAGTTCTTC.

The chain joins TRBV6-1 to TRBJ2-1; D gene unclear. This CDR3 contains 16 residues. V lost 6 bases and J 0 bases, leaving 15 bases between the germline ends. The germline gives CDR1 MNHNS, CDR2 SASEGT. CDR3 nucleotides: TGTGCCAGCAGCCGAAGTTGGGCGAGCTCCTACAATGAGCAGTTCTTC. It yields the protein CASSRSWASSYNEQFF.

This clonotype has at least ten counts. The gene calls are TRBV24-1 and TRBJ2-1; D gene ambiguous. CDR3 length: 11 residues. V was cut by 2 bases and J by 5 bases, with 0 bases left in between. CDR1 KGHDR and CDR2 SFDVKD come from the germline V gene. The chain's CDR3 is CATSDYNEQFF. CDR3 in DNA: TGTGCCACCAGTGATTACAATGAGCAGTTCTTC.

This clonotype was seen ten or more times. The chain carries TRBV20-1 and TRBJ1-6; 7 bases map to TRBD1. Germline V lookup: CDR1 DFQATT, CDR2 SNEGSKA (reference sequence). The CDR3 runs to 13 residues. The V segment lost 4 bases and the J segment 7 bases; nucleotides outside the gene matches: 4. The CDR3 loop is CSATRDSNSPLHF. DNA for the CDR3: TGCAGTGCTACCCGGGACAGCAATTCACCCCTCCACTTT.

This sequence joins TRBV20-1 and TRBJ2-1; D may be TRBD1 (6 bases). Germline V CDR1 and CDR2: DFQATT, SNEGSKA (reference sequence). This CDR3 has 14 amino acids. V gave up 2 bases and J gave up 8 bases, with 16 bases separating them. The CDR3 DNA reads TGCAGTGCTAGAACAGGGATGAGGGTTGATGAGCAGTTCTTC. This gives the protein CSARTGMRVDEQFF.

This chain uses TRBV20-1 with TRBJ2-5; D is tentatively TRBD1 or TRBD2 (5 bases each). Germline loops: CDR1 DFQATT, CDR2 SNEGSKA (reference sequence). This CDR3 is 14 amino acids long. Trimming removed 6 bases at V and 4 bases at J, with 18 bases between. In DNA, the CDR3 is TGCAGTGCGGAAGGACCGTGGGGGAGAGAGACCCAGTACTTC. Its protein is CSAEGPWGRETQYF.

This clonotype was seen a handful of times. The chain uses TRBV5-1 and TRBJ2-1, with 8 bases identical to TRBD1. Trimming cost V 0 bases and J 6 bases; bases outside gene matches: 8. CDR1 is SGHRS, CDR2 YFSETQ, per germline. This CDR3 comprises 16 residues. The chain's CDR3 is CASSLASRGLSNEQFF. As DNA, the CDR3 is TGCGCCAGCAGCTTGGCCAGCAGGGGGCTATCCAATGAGCAGTTCTTC.

This clonotype was counted a few times. The rearrangement uses TRBV7-2 and TRBJ2-7; 9 bases match TRBD1. The CDR3 has 14 residues. Germline V lookup: CDR1 SGHTA, CDR2 FQGNSA. The V segment lost 2 bases and the J segment 5 bases; nucleotides outside the gene matches: 4. The CDR3 protein is CASSLMGQGDEQYF. The CDR3 DNA sequence: TGTGCCAGCAGCTTAATGGGACAGGGAGACGAGCAGTACTTC.

The V call is TRBV24-1, the J call TRBJ2-1; 7 bases line up with TRBD1. The CDR3 is made up of 13 amino acids. The germline gives CDR1 KGHDR, CDR2 SFDVKD. Trimming took 2 bases from V and 9 from J; bases not matched to a gene: 3. For the CDR3, the DNA is TGTGCCACCAGTGATTCGGACAGGATTGAGCAGTTCTTC. As protein: CATSDSDRIEQFF.

This clonotype came up a few times. This rearrangement joins TRBV19 to TRBJ2-5; D is uncertain. The CDR3 totals 13 residues. Trimming shortened V by 3 bases and J by 1 base, and 6 bases separated the two germline ends. Germline V CDR1 and CDR2: LNHDA, SQIVND (reference sequence). The CDR3 DNA reads TGTGCCAGTAGTATGAACAGCCAAGAGACCCAGTACTTC. This gives the protein CASSMNSQETQYF.

The V call is TRBV10-3, the J call TRBJ2-7; TRBD1 aligns across 8 bases. The CDR3 runs to 14 residues. Germline trimming cut 7 bases from V and 5 bases from J; bases unmatched to any gene: 10. Germline V gives CDR1 ENHRY, CDR2 SYGVKD. The CDR3 here is CAINMDREIHEQYF. The DNA of the CDR3 is TGTGCCATCAATATGGACAGGGAAATTCACGAGCAGTACTTC.

In its sample, this clonotype was seen many times. The V gene is TRBV29-1, the J gene TRBJ2-7, with D perhaps TRBD1 (6 bases). Germline V gives CDR1 SQVTM, CDR2 ANQGSEA. Between the trimmed V and J ends, which lost 7 bases and 6 bases, there was a span of 13 bases. The CDR3 has 11 amino acids. CDR3 in amino acids: CSAVTGSEQYF. The CDR3 bases are TGCAGCGCGGTCACAGGGAGCGAGCAGTACTTC.

The rearrangement uses TRBV6-1 and TRBJ2-2; D might be TRBD1 (6 bases). This CDR3 comprises 15 residues. V lost 8 bases to trimming and J lost 4 bases, with 17 bases between them. Germline-derived CDR1 and CDR2 are MNHNS and SASEGT. The CDR3 loop reads CASCRGGVLTGELFF. DNA for the CDR3: TGTGCCAGCTGCAGGGGTGGGGTCCTCACCGGGGAGCTGTTTTTT.

This clonotype showed up just a few times. The V gene is TRBV23-1, the J gene TRBJ2-4; the D gene is possibly TRBD2 (6 bases). TRBV23-1 is an open reading frame, and its role is uncertain. The ends were cut back, 9 bases at V and 2 bases at J, with 23 bases in the middle. The CDR3 is 17 residues long. This CDR3 is CASLGEETARSKNIQYF. CDR3 DNA sequence: TGCGCCAGTTTGGGGGAGGAGACAGCCCGTTCCAAAAACATTCAGTACTTC.

This clonotype was counted ten times or more. The chain links TRBV11-2 to TRBJ2-5, with 7 bases fitting TRBD2. V shed 5 bases and J 0 bases; nucleotides not matched to a gene: 3. The V gene's germline CDR1 is SGHAT and CDR2 FQNNGV. This CDR3 contains 14 residues. The CDR3 coding sequence is TGTGCCAGCAGCAGCGGGACTCACCAAGAGACCCAGTACTTC. It encodes CASSSGTHQETQYF. The full variable domain, its missing parts supplied by reference TRBV11-2 and TRBJ2-5, is EAGVAQSPRYKIIEKRQSVAFWCNPISGHATLYWYQQILGQGPKLLIQFQNNGVVDDSQLPKDRFSAERLKGVDSTLKIQPAKLEDSAVYLCASSSGTHQETQYFGPGTRLLVL.

The chain joins TRBV19 to TRBJ2-1; TRBD2 aligns across 9 bases. This CDR3 region has 16 residues. V lost 4 bases, J lost 4 bases, and 8 bases stayed unmatched. Germline V lookup: CDR1 LNHDA, CDR2 SQIVND (reference sequence). This CDR3 is CASSTRRSGGYNEQFF. The DNA for the CDR3 is TGTGCCAGTAGTACCCGCCGAAGCGGGGGGTACAATGAGCAGTTCTTC.

This clonotype was seen a handful of times. J is TRBJ2-2 and V is TRBV12-3 or TRBV12-4; D might be TRBD1 (5 bases). The CDR3 contains 14 residues. V lost 7 bases, J lost 1 base, and 10 bases lay in between. This chain's CDR3 is CASNMQGNTGELFF. The CDR3 nucleotides are TGTGCCAGCAACATGCAGGGGAACACCGGGGAGCTGTTTTTT.

This clonotype was counted between two and nine times. This rearrangement joins TRBV6-5 to TRBJ1-1; tentatively, D is TRBD1 (6 bases). Germline V CDR1 and CDR2: MNHEY, SVGAGI. With 2 bases removed from V and 1 base from J, the gap between germline ends came to 8 bases. The CDR3 runs to 14 residues. Here the CDR3 DNA reads TGTGCCAGCAGTTACACCAGGGGGAACACTGAAGCTTTCTTT. Its translation is CASSYTRGNTEAFF.

This chain connects TRBV28 to TRBJ2-5; D gene unclear. Trimming stripped 4 bases from V and 2 bases from J, with 11 bases between. From germline, CDR1 is MDHEN and CDR2 SYDVKM. The CDR3 sequence is 14 residues long. CDR3 nucleotide sequence: TGTGCCAGCAGTTATTTGACTCGACAAGAGACCCAGTACTTC. Residues: CASSYLTRQETQYF. The variable domain in full, with the rest retrieved from reference TRBV28 and TRBJ2-5, is DVKVTQSSRYLVKRTGEKVFLECVQDMDHENMFWYRQDPGLGLRLIYFSYDVKMKEKGDIPEGYSVSREKKERFSLILESASTNQTSMYLCASSYLTRQETQYFGPGTRLLVL.

This chain connects TRBV10-1 to TRBJ2-5; D possibly matches TRBD1 or TRBD2 (6 bases each). Trimming removed 6 bases at V and 2 bases at J, with 19 bases between. Germline V CDR1 and CDR2: WNHNN, SYGVQD (reference sequence). There are 16 residues in the CDR3. CDR3 coding DNA: TGCGCCAGCAGCTCGCTAGGGGGGCGAGGACAAGAGACCCAGTACTTC. Protein sequence: CASSSLGGRGQETQYF.

The table lists this clonotype with a few counts. In DNA form, the CDR3 reads TGCGCCAGCAGCTTGCGCTCGGACTACTCCTACAATGAGCAGTTCTTC. This gives the protein CASSLRSDYSYNEQFF. The rearrangement uses TRBV5-1 and TRBJ2-1; tentative D call: TRBD2 (6 bases). CDR3 length: 16 amino acids. CDR1 SGHRS and CDR2 YFSETQ come from the germline V gene. V was cut by 1 base and J by 0 bases, with 11 bases left in between.

This clonotype turned up a few times. The chain employs TRBV12-3 or TRBV12-4 and TRBJ1-5; D gene uncertain. The ends were cut back, 6 bases at V and 0 bases at J, with 21 bases in the middle. The CDR3 covers 18 residues. In DNA form, the CDR3 reads TGTGCCAGCAGGCTGGAGGACTTGGGTGGCTATAGCAATCAGCCCCAGCATTTT. It specifies CASRLEDLGGYSNQPQHF.

The chain has TRBV20-1 and TRBJ2-1; D uncertain. This CDR3 contains 14 residues. From germline, CDR1 is DFQATT and CDR2 SNEGSKA (reference sequence). With 6 bases removed from V and 4 bases from J, the gap between germline ends came to 16 bases. Here the CDR3 DNA reads TGCAGTGCCCTCGCGACTTACATTTACAATGAGCAGTTCTTC. This sequence encodes CSALATYIYNEQFF.

The chain joins TRBV7-9 to TRBJ2-3; D is uncertain. Trimming shortened V by 0 bases and J by 1 base, and 8 bases separated the two germline ends. Germline CDR1 is SEHNR and CDR2 is FQNEAQ (reference sequence). The CDR3 is made up of 15 amino acids. The CDR3 DNA reads TGTGCCAGCAGCTTAGCGGTGGAGCGCACAGATACGCAGTATTTT. Its translation: CASSLAVERTDTQYF.

The V and J genes are TRBV20-1 and TRBJ2-7; the match to TRBD2 covers 7 bases. There are 15 residues in the CDR3. Germline assignment: CDR1 DFQATT and CDR2 SNEGSKA (reference sequence). Trimming at V came to 6 bases and at J to 2 bases, leaving 13 bases not matched to a gene. The CDR3 region is CSARFSGRRTYEQYF. In nucleotides, the CDR3 is TGCAGTGCGAGATTTAGCGGGCGAAGGACCTACGAGCAGTACTTC.

This chain joins TRBV20-1 and TRBJ2-3, with 8 bases aligning to TRBD2. Germline CDR1 and CDR2: DFQATT and SNEGSKA (reference sequence). Trimming at V came to 5 bases and at J to 8 bases, leaving 9 bases not matched to a gene. The CDR3 is 13 residues long. The CDR3 nucleotides read TGCAGTGCTGGAACTAGCGGCCTCGGTACGCAGTATTTT. This gives the protein CSAGTSGLGTQYF.

The chain combines TRBV27 with TRBJ1-2, with D perhaps TRBD1 (5 bases). The germline V gene encodes CDR1 MNHEY and CDR2 SMNVEV (reference sequence). This CDR3 has 13 amino acids. The V and J ends lost 0 bases and 13 bases respectively, with 15 bases between them. The CDR3 DNA is TGTGCCAGCAGTTTATCGGCAGAGGGACGGCGCACCTTC. This encodes CASSLSAEGRRTF.

This clonotype has just a few counts. The chain couples TRBV20-1 to TRBJ1-5; 7 nucleotides line up with TRBD1. The CDR3 covers 14 residues. Germline trimming cut 6 bases from V and 1 base from J; bases unmatched to any gene: 6. In germline, CDR1 is DFQATT, CDR2 SNEGSKA (reference sequence). This CDR3 reads CSALRGGSNQPQHF. As DNA, the CDR3 is TGCAGTGCCCTCAGGGGGGGGAGCAATCAGCCCCAGCATTTT.

This clonotype was seen at least ten times. The chain uses TRBV7-2 and TRBJ2-7; 10 bases line up with TRBD2. CDR3 length equals 16 residues. V lost 1 base and J lost 3; bases outside the gene matches: 6. Per the germline V gene, CDR1 is SGHTA and CDR2 is FQGNSA. CDR3 residues: CASSLDYASGSYEQYF. The CDR3 coding sequence is TGTGCCAGCAGCTTAGACTATGCTAGCGGGAGCTACGAGCAGTACTTC. Combining the CDR3 with reference TRBV7-2 and TRBJ2-7 gives the whole variable domain GAGVSQSPSNKVTEKGKDVELRCDPISGHTALYWYRQSLGQGLEFLIYFQGNSAPDKSGLPSDRFSAERTGGSVSTLTIQRTQQEDSAVYLCASSLDYASGSYEQYFGPGTRLTVT.